The entry that follows covers one T cell receptor beta chain sequence. This sample was taken from a study of blood T cell repertoires in COVID-19. Profiled with immunoSEQ multiplex PCR; TCRdb holds only in-frame clones, not every one. The sample holds about 60,000 clones, approximately 77% seen once. The material sequenced was peripheral blood. This clonotype was sampled from a woman aged 70 to 79 with COVID-19, enrolled during active disease.

The CDR3 bases are TGTGCCAGCAGTTTGCGGCTTGGGACTGAAGCTTTCTTT. It specifies CASSLRLGTEAFF. The rearrangement links TRBV12-3 or TRBV12-4 to TRBJ1-1; the D is unclear. The CDR3 is 13 residues long. V was cut by 3 bases and J by 5 bases, with 10 bases left in between.